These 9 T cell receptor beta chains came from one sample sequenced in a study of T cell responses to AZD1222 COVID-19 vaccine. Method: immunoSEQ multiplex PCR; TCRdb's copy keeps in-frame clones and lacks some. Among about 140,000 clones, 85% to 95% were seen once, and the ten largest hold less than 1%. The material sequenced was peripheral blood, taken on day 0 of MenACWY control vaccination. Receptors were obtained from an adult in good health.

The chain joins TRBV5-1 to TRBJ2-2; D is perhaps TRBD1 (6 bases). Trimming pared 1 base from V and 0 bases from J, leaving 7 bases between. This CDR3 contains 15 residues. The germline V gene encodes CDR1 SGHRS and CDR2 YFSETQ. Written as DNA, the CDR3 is TGCGCCAGCAGCTTGAGACAGGCGAACACCGGGGAGCTGTTTTTT. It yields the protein CASSLRQANTGELFF. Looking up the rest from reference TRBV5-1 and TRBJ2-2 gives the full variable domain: KAGVTQTPRYLIKTRGQQVTLSCSPISGHRSVSWYQQTPGQGLQFLFEYFSETQRNKGNFPGRFSGRQFSNSRSEMNVSTLELGDSALYLCASSLRQANTGELFFGEGSRLTVL.

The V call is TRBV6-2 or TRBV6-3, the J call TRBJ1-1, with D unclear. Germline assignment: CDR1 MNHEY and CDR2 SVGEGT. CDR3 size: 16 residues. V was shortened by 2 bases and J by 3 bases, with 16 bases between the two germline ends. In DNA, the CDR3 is TGTGCCAGCAGTTACCCAGTGACGGAAGCAGACACTGAAGCTTTCTTT. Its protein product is CASSYPVTEADTEAFF.

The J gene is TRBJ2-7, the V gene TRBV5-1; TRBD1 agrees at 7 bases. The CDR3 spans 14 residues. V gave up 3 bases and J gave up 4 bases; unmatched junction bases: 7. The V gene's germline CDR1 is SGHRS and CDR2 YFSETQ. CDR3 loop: CASSSVAGGYEQYF. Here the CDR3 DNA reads TGCGCCAGCAGCTCAGTGGCAGGGGGTTACGAGCAGTACTTC.

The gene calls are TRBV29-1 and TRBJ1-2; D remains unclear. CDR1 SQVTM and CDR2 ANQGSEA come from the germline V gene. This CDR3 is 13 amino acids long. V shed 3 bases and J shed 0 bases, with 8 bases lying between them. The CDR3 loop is CSVDAGSNYGYTF. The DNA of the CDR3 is TGCAGCGTTGATGCAGGATCTAACTATGGCTACACCTTC.

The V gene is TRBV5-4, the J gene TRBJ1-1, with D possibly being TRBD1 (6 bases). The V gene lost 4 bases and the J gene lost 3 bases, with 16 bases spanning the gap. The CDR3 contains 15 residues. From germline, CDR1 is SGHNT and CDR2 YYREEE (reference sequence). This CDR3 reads CASSITGTEDTEAFF. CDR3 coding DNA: TGTGCCAGCAGCATTACAGGGACGGAGGACACTGAAGCTTTCTTT.

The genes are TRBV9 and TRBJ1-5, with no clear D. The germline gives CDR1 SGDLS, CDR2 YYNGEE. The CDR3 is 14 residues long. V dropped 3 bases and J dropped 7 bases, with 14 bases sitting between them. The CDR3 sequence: CASSGVSDGQPQHF. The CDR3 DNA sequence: TGTGCCAGCAGCGGAGTCTCTGATGGACAGCCCCAGCATTTT.

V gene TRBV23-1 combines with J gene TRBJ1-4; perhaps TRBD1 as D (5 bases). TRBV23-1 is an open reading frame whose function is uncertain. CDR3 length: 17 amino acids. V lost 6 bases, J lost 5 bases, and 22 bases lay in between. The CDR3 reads CASRPADLGWGNEKLFF. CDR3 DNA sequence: TGCGCCAGCAGGCCCGCGGACTTAGGGTGGGGGAATGAAAAACTGTTTTTT.

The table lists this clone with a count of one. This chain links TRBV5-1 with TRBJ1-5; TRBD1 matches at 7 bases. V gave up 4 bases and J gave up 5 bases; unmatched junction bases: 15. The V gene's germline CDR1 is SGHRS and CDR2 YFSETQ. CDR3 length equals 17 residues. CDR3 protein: CASSQGQLNHPHQPQHF. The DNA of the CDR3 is TGCGCCAGCAGCCAGGGACAGCTCAACCATCCCCATCAGCCCCAGCATTTT.

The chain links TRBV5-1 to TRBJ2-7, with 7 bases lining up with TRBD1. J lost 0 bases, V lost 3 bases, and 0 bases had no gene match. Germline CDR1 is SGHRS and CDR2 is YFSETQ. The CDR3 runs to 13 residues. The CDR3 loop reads CASSWDSSYEQYF. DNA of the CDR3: TGCGCCAGCAGCTGGGACAGCTCCTACGAGCAGTACTTC.